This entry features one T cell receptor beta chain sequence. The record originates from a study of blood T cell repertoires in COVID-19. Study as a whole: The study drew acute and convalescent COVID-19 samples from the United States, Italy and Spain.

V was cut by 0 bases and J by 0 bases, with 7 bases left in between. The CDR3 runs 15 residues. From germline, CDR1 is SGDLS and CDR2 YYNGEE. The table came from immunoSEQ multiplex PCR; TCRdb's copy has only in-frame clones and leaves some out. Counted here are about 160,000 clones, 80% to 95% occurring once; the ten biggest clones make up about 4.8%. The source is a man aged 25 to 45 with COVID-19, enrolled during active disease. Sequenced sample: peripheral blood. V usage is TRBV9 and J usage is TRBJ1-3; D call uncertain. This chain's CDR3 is CASSVGGSSGNTIYF. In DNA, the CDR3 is TGTGCCAGCAGCGTAGGTGGCAGCTCTGGAAACACCATATATTTT.